The rows below give T cell receptor beta chains drawn from one sample of a study of T cell responses to AZD1222 COVID-19 vaccine. TCRdb's table, derived via immunoSEQ multiplex PCR, lists solely in-frame clones and lacks some. The sample shows 110,000 to 150,000 clones, around 91% of them seen only once. The sample consisted of peripheral blood, taken on day 0 of AZD1222 vaccination. Every receptor here comes from an adult in good health. The CDR3 runs from the conserved cysteine through the conserved F or W. D genes are given only for firm matches. Where a row states a size, it is once, few, many or the class of an expanded clone; other rows omit it.

TRBV18	TRBJ2-1	-	14	-	TGTGCCAGCTCACCACTCGGGACCGACACTGAGCAGTTCTTC	CASSPLGTDTEQFF
TRBV9	TRBJ2-5	-	15	TRBD1	TGTGCCAGCAGCGTAGGACAGGGAATGGGAGAGACCCAGTACTTC	CASSVGQGMGETQYF
TRBV15	TRBJ1-1	-	13	-	TGTGCCACCAGTATTAACGCGGGCACTGAAGCTTTCTTT	CATSINAGTEAFF
TRBV2	TRBJ1-5	-	13	-	TGTGCCGGGGGTAGGAATAGCAATCAGCCCCAGCATTTT	CAGGRNSNQPQHF
TRBV30	TRBJ2-7	once	14	TRBD1	TGTGCCTGGAGTTTGGGGACAGGCCCCTACGAGCAGTACTTC	CAWSLGTGPYEQYF
TRBV7-8	TRBJ2-7	-	14	-	TGTGCCAGCAGCCTCGACAGGAGTTCCTACGAGCAGTACTTC	CASSLDRSSYEQYF
TRBV2	TRBJ2-7	-	12	TRBD1	TGTGCCAGCAGCCAGGGGGCGAAGGAGCAGTACTTC	CASSQGAKEQYF
TRBV6-5	TRBJ1-1	once	15	-	TGTGCCAGCAGTTACAGCAAAACAGGGACCCTCGAAGCTTTCTTT	CASSYSKTGTLEAFF
TRBV12-2	TRBJ1-1	-	17	-	TGTGCAAGTCGCTTAGACCGATTAAACCGGATGAACACTGAAGCTTTCTTT	CASRLDRLNRMNTEAFF
TRBV18	TRBJ1-1	-	14	-	TGTGCCAGCTCACAGATTACAGGAAACACTGAAGCTTTCTTT	CASSQITGNTEAFF